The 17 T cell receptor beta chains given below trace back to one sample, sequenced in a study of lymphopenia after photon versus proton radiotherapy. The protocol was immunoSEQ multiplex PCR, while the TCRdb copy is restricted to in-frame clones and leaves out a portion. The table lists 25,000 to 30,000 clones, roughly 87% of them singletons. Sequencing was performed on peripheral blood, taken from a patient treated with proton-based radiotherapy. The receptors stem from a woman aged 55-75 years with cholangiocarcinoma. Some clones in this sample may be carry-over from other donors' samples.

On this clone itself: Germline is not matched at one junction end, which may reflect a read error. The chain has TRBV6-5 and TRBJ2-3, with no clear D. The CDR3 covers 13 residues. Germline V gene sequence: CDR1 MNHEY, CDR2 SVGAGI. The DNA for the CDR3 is TGTGCGATCCATGTATCTGGCACAGATACGCGGTATTTT. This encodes CAIHVSGTDTRYF.

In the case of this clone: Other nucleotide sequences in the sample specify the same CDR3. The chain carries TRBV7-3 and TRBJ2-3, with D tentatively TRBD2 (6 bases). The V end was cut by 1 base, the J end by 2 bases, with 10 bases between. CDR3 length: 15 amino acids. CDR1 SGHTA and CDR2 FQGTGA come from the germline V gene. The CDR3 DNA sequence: TGTGCCAGCAGCTTAAGGGGGGACCCCACAGATACGCAGTATTTT. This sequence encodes CASSLRGDPTDTQYF.

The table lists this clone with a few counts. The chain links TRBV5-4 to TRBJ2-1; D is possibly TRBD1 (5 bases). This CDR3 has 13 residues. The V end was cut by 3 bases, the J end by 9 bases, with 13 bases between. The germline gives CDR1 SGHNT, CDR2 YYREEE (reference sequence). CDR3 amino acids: CASSSRGKSEQFF. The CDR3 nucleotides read TGTGCCAGCAGCTCTAGGGGCAAGAGTGAGCAGTTCTTC.

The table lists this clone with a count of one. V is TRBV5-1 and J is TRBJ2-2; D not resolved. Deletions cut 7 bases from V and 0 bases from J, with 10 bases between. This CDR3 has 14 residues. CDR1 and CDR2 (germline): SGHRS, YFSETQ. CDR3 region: CASSPGPNTGELFF. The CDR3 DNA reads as TGCGCCAGCTCCCCCGGCCCGAACACCGGGGAGCTGTTTTTT.

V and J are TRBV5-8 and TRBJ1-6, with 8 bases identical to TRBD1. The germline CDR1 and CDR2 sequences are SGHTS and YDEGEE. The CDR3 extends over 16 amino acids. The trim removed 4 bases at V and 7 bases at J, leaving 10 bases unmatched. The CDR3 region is CASSPQGAGGNSPLHF. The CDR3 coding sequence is TGTGCCAGCAGCCCCCAGGGGGCGGGCGGGAATTCACCCCTCCACTTT.

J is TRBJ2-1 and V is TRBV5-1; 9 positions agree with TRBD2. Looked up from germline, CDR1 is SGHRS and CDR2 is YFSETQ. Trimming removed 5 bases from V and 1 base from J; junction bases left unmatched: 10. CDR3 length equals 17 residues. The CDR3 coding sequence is TGCGCCAGCAGAGCGGGCGGGGGGGCTGGATCCTACAATGAGCAGTTCTTC. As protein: CASRAGGGAGSYNEQFF.

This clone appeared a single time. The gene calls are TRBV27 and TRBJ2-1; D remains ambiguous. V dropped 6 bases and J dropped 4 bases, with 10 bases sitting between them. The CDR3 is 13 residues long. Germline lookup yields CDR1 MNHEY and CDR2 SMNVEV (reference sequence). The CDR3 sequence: CASSPQPYNEQFF. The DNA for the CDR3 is TGTGCCAGCAGCCCCCAGCCATACAATGAGCAGTTCTTC.

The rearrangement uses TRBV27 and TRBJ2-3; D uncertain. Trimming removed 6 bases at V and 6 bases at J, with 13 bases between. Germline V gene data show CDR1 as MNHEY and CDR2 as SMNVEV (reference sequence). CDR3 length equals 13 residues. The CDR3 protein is CASSLILSDTQYF. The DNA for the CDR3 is TGTGCCAGCAGCCTGATACTATCGGATACGCAGTATTTT.

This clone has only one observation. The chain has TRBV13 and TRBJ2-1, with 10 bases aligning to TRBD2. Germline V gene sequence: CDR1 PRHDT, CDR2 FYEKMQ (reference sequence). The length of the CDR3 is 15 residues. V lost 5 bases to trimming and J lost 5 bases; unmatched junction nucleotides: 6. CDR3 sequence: CASSPLAGVDNEQFF. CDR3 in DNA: TGTGCCAGCAGCCCCCTAGCGGGAGTCGACAATGAGCAGTTCTTC.

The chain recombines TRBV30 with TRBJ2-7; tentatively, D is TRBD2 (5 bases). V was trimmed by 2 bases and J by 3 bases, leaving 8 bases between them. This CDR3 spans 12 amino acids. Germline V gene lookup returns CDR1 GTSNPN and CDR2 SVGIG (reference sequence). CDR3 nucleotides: TGTGCCTGGAGTTCCACTAGCTACGAGCAGTACTTC. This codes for CAWSSTSYEQYF.

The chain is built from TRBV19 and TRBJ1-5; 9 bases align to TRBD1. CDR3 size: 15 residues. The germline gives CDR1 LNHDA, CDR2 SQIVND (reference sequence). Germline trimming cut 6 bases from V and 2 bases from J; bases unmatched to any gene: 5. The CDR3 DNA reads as TGTGCCAGTAGGAAACAGGGGGCTGGCAATCAGCCCCAGCATTTT. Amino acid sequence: CASRKQGAGNQPQHF.

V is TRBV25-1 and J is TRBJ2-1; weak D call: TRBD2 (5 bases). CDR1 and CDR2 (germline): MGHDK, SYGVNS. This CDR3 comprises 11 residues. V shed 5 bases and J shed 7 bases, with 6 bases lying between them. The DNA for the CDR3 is TGTGCCAGCAGTAGGACTAATGAGCAGTTCTTC. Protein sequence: CASSRTNEQFF.

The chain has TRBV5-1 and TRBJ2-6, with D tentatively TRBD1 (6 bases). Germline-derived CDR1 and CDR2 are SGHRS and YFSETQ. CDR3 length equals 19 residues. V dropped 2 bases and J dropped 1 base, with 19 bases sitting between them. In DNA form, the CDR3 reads TGCGCCAGCAGCTTAACTACAGGGACGTTGGCATCTGGGGCCAACGTCCTGACTTTC. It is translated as CASSLTTGTLASGANVLTF.

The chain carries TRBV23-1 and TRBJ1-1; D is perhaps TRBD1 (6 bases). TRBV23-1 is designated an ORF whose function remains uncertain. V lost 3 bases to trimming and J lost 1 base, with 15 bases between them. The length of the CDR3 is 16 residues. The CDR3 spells CASSHFPPTGNTEAFF. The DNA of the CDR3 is TGCGCCAGCAGTCATTTCCCCCCGACAGGGAACACTGAAGCTTTCTTT.

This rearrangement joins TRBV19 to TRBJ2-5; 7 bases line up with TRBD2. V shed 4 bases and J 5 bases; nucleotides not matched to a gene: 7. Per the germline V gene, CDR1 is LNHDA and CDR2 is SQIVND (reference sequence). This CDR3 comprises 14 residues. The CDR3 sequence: CASSTWTSWETQYF. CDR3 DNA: TGTGCCAGTAGTACATGGACTAGTTGGGAGACCCAGTACTTC.

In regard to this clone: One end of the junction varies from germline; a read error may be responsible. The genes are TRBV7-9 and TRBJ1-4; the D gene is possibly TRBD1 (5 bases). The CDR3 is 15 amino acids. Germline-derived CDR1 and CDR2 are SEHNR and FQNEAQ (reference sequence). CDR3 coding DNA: TGTGCCAGCAGTTTAGCAGGGCGTGTAGACGAAAAACTGTTTTTT. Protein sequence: CASSLAGRVDEKLFF.

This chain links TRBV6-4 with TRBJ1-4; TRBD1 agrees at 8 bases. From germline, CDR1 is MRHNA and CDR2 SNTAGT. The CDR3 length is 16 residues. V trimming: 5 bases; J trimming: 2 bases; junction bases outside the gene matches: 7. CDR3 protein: CASSQGATGTNEKLFF. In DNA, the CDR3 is TGTGCCAGCAGTCAGGGGGCAACAGGTACTAATGAAAAACTGTTTTTT.